The clone carrying this T cell receptor (beta chain) has ten or more counts. The antigen is not known. TCRdb re-analysed the 5' RACE reads in MiXCR, keeping a single row per CDR3 protein. The table has about 240,000 distinct CDR3 sequences, under 12% seen once. The data stem from a study of identical twins. General study findings and limits: Insertions were reduced in abundant cord blood beta clonotypes but not in memory repertoires.

The CDR3 extends over 17 amino acids. Trimming removed 1 base at V and 4 bases at J, with 16 bases between. From germline, CDR1 is SGHDN and CDR2 FVKESK. Material: memory T cells sorted from blood. V is TRBV14 and J is TRBJ2-2; D perhaps matches TRBD2 (6 bases). This sequence originates from a man over 45 in good health. In DNA form, the CDR3 reads TGTGCCAGCAGCCAAGTTTTTGGTAGCGGAGCCACCGGGGAGCTGTTTTTT. This codes for CASSQVFGSGATGELFF.